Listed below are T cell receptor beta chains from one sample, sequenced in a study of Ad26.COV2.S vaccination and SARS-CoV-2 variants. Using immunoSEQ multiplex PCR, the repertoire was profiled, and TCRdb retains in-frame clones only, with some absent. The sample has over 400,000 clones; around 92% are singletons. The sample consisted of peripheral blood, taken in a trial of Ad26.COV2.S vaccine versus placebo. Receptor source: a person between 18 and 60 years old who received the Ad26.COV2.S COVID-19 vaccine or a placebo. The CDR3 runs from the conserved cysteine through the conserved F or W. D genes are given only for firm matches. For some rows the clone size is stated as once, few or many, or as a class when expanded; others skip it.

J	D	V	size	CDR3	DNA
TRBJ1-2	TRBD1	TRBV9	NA	CASSLQGTNYGYTF	TGTGCCAGCAGCCTACAGGGGACTAACTATGGCTACACCTTC
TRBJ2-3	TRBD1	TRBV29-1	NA	CSVLGTGTDFTDTQYF	TGCAGCGTTCTGGGGACAGGGACAGACTTCACAGATACGCAGTATTTT
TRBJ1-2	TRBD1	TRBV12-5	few	CASGLFPQGAHGYTF	TGTGCTAGTGGTTTATTCCCACAGGGGGCACATGGCTACACCTTC
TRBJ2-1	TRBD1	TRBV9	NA	CASSESGQVDDEQFF	TGTGCCAGCAGCGAGTCGGGACAGGTTGATGATGAGCAGTTCTTC
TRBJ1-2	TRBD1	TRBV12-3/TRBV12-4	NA	CASSTGGWYGYTF	TGTGCCAGCAGTACAGGGGGATGGTATGGCTACACCTTC
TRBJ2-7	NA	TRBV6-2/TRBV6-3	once	CASSYSTEQYF	TGTGCCAGCAGTTACTCGACCGAGCAGTACTTC
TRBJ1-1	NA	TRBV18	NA	CASSLMSGVNTEAFF	TGTGCCAGCTCACTTATGTCAGGGGTGAACACTGAAGCTTTCTTT
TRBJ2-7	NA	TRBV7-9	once	CASSSSGTLSYEQYF	TGTGCCAGCAGCTCCTCGGGGACCCTATCCTACGAGCAGTACTTC
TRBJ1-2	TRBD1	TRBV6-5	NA	CASSLTGYGYTF	TGTGCCAGCAGTTTGACAGGGTATGGCTACACCTTC
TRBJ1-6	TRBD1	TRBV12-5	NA	CASGPGTGMNSPLHF	TGTGCTAGTGGTCCGGGGACAGGGATGAATTCACCCCTCCACTTT
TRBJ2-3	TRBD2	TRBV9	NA	CASSPSGGGTTDTQYF	TGTGCCAGCAGCCCCTCGGGCGGGGGTACCACAGATACGCAGTATTTT
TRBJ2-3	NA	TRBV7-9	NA	CASSHSLSSTDTQYF	TGTGCCAGCAGCCACTCCCTATCTAGCACAGATACGCAGTATTTT
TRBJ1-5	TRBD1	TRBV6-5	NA	CASRQGYSNQPQHF	TGTGCCAGCAGACAGGGGTATAGCAATCAGCCCCAGCATTTT
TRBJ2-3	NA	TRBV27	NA	CASSPLVSYSPDTQYF	TGTGCCAGCAGTCCGTTAGTGAGCTATAGCCCAGATACGCAGTATTTT
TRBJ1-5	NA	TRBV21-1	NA	CASSKEGKGQPQHF	TGTGCCAGCAGCAAAGAGGGCAAGGGTCAGCCCCAGCATTTT
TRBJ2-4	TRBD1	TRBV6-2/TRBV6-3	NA	CASSLTGTGGVGSKNIQYF	TGTGCCAGCAGCCTTACCGGGACAGGGGGCGTTGGGTCAAAAAACATTCAGTACTTC